This is a list of T cell receptor beta chains from one sample in a study of blood T cell repertoires in COVID-19. Only in-frame clones appear in the TCRdb table, and some are missing; sequencing was by immunoSEQ multiplex PCR. The sample contains over 250,000 clones, 90% of which appear only once. Sequenced material: PBMCs or T cells enriched from blood (not recorded which). The origin of the receptors is a man aged 60-69 years who had recovered from COVID-19. The CDR3 runs from the conserved cysteine through the conserved F or W. Fields, in order: clone size, V gene, J gene, D gene, CDR3 protein, CDR3 DNA. D genes are given only for firm matches. Not every row has a clone size; where given, it reads once, few, many or a size class.

clone size: .; V gene: TRBV6-5; J gene: TRBJ1-2; D gene: TRBD1; CDR3 protein: CATGTGGAYGYGYTF; CDR3 DNA: TGTGCCACGGGCACAGGGGGCGCCTATGGCTATGGCTACACCTTC
clone size: few; V gene: TRBV7-9; J gene: TRBJ2-1; D gene: TRBD1; CDR3 protein: CASSTPRDRTYNEQFF; CDR3 DNA: TGTGCCAGCAGCACCCCCCGGGACAGGACGTACAATGAGCAGTTCTTC
clone size: .; V gene: TRBV6-5; J gene: TRBJ1-6; D gene: .; CDR3 protein: CASSYRQRNSPLHF; CDR3 DNA: TGTGCCAGCAGCTACCGACAGAGAAACTCACCCCTCCACTTT
clone size: .; V gene: TRBV4-1; J gene: TRBJ2-1; D gene: TRBD2; CDR3 protein: CASSHPGLALNEQFF; CDR3 DNA: TGCGCCAGCAGCCACCCGGGACTAGCTTTGAATGAGCAGTTCTTC
clone size: .; V gene: TRBV18; J gene: TRBJ1-2; D gene: .; CDR3 protein: CASSPPTGSNYGYTF; CDR3 DNA: TGTGCCAGCTCACCACCGACAGGCTCTAACTATGGCTACACCTTC
clone size: .; V gene: TRBV10-3; J gene: TRBJ1-3; D gene: .; CDR3 protein: CAIGSTGNTIYF; CDR3 DNA: TGTGCCATCGGGAGCACTGGAAACACCATATATTTT
clone size: .; V gene: TRBV29-1; J gene: TRBJ1-2; D gene: TRBD1; CDR3 protein: CSADPGTGEYYGYTF; CDR3 DNA: TGCAGCGCCGACCCCGGGACAGGGGAATATTATGGCTACACCTTC
clone size: once; V gene: TRBV5-6; J gene: TRBJ2-7; D gene: .; CDR3 protein: CASSLRGTNRNEQYF; CDR3 DNA: TGTGCCAGCAGCTTGCGCGGCACGAACCGCAACGAGCAGTACTTC
clone size: .; V gene: TRBV5-1; J gene: TRBJ1-1; D gene: TRBD1; CDR3 protein: CASSRQGAGNTEAFF; CDR3 DNA: TGCGCCAGCAGCAGACAGGGGGCTGGGAACACTGAAGCTTTCTTT
clone size: .; V gene: TRBV19; J gene: TRBJ2-7; D gene: TRBD1; CDR3 protein: CASSNRGYEQYF; CDR3 DNA: TGTGCCAGTAGTAACAGGGGGTACGAGCAGTACTTC
clone size: .; V gene: TRBV2; J gene: TRBJ2-4; D gene: TRBD1; CDR3 protein: CASSGQGDIQYF; CDR3 DNA: TGTGCCAGCAGTGGACAGGGGGACATTCAGTACTTC
clone size: .; V gene: TRBV6-6; J gene: TRBJ1-1; D gene: .; CDR3 protein: CASSPVRGITEAFF; CDR3 DNA: TGTGCCAGCAGTCCTGTCCGGGGGATCACTGAAGCTTTCTTT
clone size: .; V gene: TRBV24-1; J gene: TRBJ1-2; D gene: TRBD1; CDR3 protein: CATRDSNYGYTF; CDR3 DNA: TGTGCCACCCGGGACAGCAACTATGGCTACACCTTC
clone size: .; V gene: TRBV30; J gene: TRBJ2-4; D gene: TRBD2; CDR3 protein: CAWSVIAGGGIQYF; CDR3 DNA: TGTGCCTGGAGTGTAATAGCGGGAGGGGGAATTCAGTACTTC
clone size: .; V gene: TRBV27; J gene: TRBJ1-5; D gene: .; CDR3 protein: CASSLPTEGQTSNQPQHF; CDR3 DNA: TGTGCCAGCAGTTTACCCACAGAGGGACAAACTAGCAATCAGCCCCAGCATTTT
clone size: .; V gene: TRBV2; J gene: TRBJ1-2; D gene: .; CDR3 protein: CASSDYAIGYTF; CDR3 DNA: TGTGCCAGCAGTGACTATGCAATAGGCTACACCTTC
clone size: .; V gene: TRBV4-2; J gene: TRBJ2-7; D gene: TRBD2; CDR3 protein: CASSPGEGSYEQYF; CDR3 DNA: TGTGCCAGCAGCCCGGGGGAGGGCTCCTACGAGCAGTACTTC
clone size: .; V gene: TRBV19; J gene: TRBJ2-3; D gene: TRBD2; CDR3 protein: CASSPRTSGFSVDTQYF; CDR3 DNA: TGTGCCAGTAGTCCAAGGACTAGCGGTTTCAGTGTAGATACGCAGTATTTT
clone size: .; V gene: TRBV6-5; J gene: TRBJ2-7; D gene: TRBD2; CDR3 protein: CASSALAGGGEQYF; CDR3 DNA: TGTGCCAGCTCGGCGCTAGCGGGAGGTGGCGAGCAGTACTTC
clone size: .; V gene: TRBV5-6; J gene: TRBJ2-7; D gene: .; CDR3 protein: CASSFLQGPAEQYF; CDR3 DNA: TGTGCCAGCAGCTTTTTACAGGGCCCCGCCGAGCAGTACTTC
clone size: .; V gene: TRBV4-3; J gene: TRBJ1-1; D gene: .; CDR3 protein: CASSQETEANTEAFF; CDR3 DNA: TGCGCCAGCAGCCAAGAAACGGAGGCGAACACTGAAGCTTTCTTT
clone size: .; V gene: TRBV4-3; J gene: TRBJ1-5; D gene: TRBD1; CDR3 protein: CASSQDTGTGVQPQHF; CDR3 DNA: TGCGCCAGCAGCCAAGACACCGGGACAGGGGTTCAGCCCCAGCATTTT
clone size: .; V gene: TRBV11-2; J gene: TRBJ2-7; D gene: .; CDR3 protein: CASSLDRTSYEQYF; CDR3 DNA: TGTGCCAGCAGCTTAGACAGGACATCCTACGAGCAGTACTTC
clone size: few; V gene: TRBV4-2; J gene: TRBJ1-2; D gene: TRBD1; CDR3 protein: CASSQVGDRGAEGYTF; CDR3 DNA: TGTGCCAGCAGCCAAGTCGGGGACAGGGGGGCGGAAGGCTACACCTTC
clone size: once; V gene: TRBV6-5; J gene: TRBJ1-1; D gene: .; CDR3 protein: CASSYSRQGEAFF; CDR3 DNA: TGTGCCAGCAGTTACTCGAGGCAGGGCGAAGCTTTCTTT
clone size: .; V gene: TRBV20-1; J gene: TRBJ2-1; D gene: TRBD2; CDR3 protein: CAAGEPDQFF; CDR3 DNA: TGCGCCGCGGGGGAACCCGACCAGTTCTTC
clone size: .; V gene: TRBV9; J gene: TRBJ2-1; D gene: .; CDR3 protein: CASNRVSSYNEQFF; CDR3 DNA: TGTGCCAGCAATCGGGTCAGCTCCTACAATGAGCAGTTCTTC
clone size: .; V gene: TRBV30; J gene: TRBJ2-6; D gene: .; CDR3 protein: CAWGGRGNSGANVLTF; CDR3 DNA: TGTGCCTGGGGGGGGAGGGGGAACTCTGGGGCCAACGTCCTGACTTTC
clone size: once; V gene: TRBV18; J gene: TRBJ1-1; D gene: TRBD1; CDR3 protein: CASSPLRAGTGGARTEAFF; CDR3 DNA: TGTGCCAGCTCACCACTGAGAGCCGGGACAGGGGGCGCGAGGACTGAAGCTTTCTTT
clone size: .; V gene: TRBV7-9; J gene: TRBJ1-1; D gene: .; CDR3 protein: CASSHRDLGSWTEAFF; CDR3 DNA: TGTGCCAGCAGCCACAGGGATCTGGGTAGTTGGACTGAAGCTTTCTTT
clone size: .; V gene: TRBV7-8; J gene: TRBJ2-6; D gene: .; CDR3 protein: CASSLGQVLSGANVLTF; CDR3 DNA: TGTGCCAGCAGCTTAGGGCAGGTATTATCTGGGGCCAACGTCCTGACTTTC
clone size: .; V gene: TRBV6-5; J gene: TRBJ2-7; D gene: .; CDR3 protein: CASSYGETYEQYF; CDR3 DNA: TGTGCCAGCAGTTACGGGGAGACCTACGAGCAGTACTTC
clone size: .; V gene: TRBV9; J gene: TRBJ1-3; D gene: TRBD1; CDR3 protein: CASSVEDRTYSGNTIYF; CDR3 DNA: TGTGCCAGCAGCGTAGAGGACAGGACCTACTCTGGAAACACCATATATTTT
clone size: .; V gene: TRBV10-3; J gene: TRBJ1-2; D gene: .; CDR3 protein: CAISGVGGMNYGYTF; CDR3 DNA: TGTGCCATCAGTGGAGTTGGGGGCATGAACTATGGCTACACCTTC
clone size: .; V gene: TRBV5-1; J gene: TRBJ2-7; D gene: TRBD2; CDR3 protein: CASSPGGDSYEQYF; CDR3 DNA: TGCGCCAGCAGCCCGGGGGGGGACTCCTACGAGCAGTACTTC
clone size: .; V gene: TRBV7-2; J gene: TRBJ1-1; D gene: .; CDR3 protein: CASSFGADTEAFF; CDR3 DNA: TGTGCCAGCAGCTTTGGGGCTGACACTGAAGCTTTCTTT
clone size: few; V gene: TRBV27; J gene: TRBJ2-7; D gene: .; CDR3 protein: CASSLWTGFYEQYF; CDR3 DNA: TGTGCCAGCAGTTTATGGACGGGGTTCTACGAGCAGTACTTC
clone size: .; V gene: TRBV5-8; J gene: TRBJ1-6; D gene: .; CDR3 protein: CASGRTDKNSPLHF; CDR3 DNA: TGTGCCAGCGGCAGGACAGATAAAAATTCACCCCTCCACTTT
clone size: .; V gene: TRBV5-5; J gene: TRBJ2-7; D gene: TRBD2; CDR3 protein: CASSLVRLAGASHEQYF; CDR3 DNA: TGTGCCAGCAGCTTGGTGCGACTAGCGGGAGCTTCCCACGAGCAGTACTTC
clone size: .; V gene: TRBV7-8; J gene: TRBJ1-4; D gene: .; CDR3 protein: CASSLLGGASVKLFF; CDR3 DNA: TGTGCCAGCAGCTTACTGGGGGGGGCGTCGGTAAAACTGTTTTTT
clone size: .; V gene: TRBV7-6; J gene: TRBJ2-3; D gene: .; CDR3 protein: CASSPGGRGGTDTQYF; CDR3 DNA: TGTGCCAGCAGCCCAGGGGGGCGGGGAGGCACAGATACGCAGTATTTT